The rows below give T cell receptor beta chains drawn from one sample of a study of identical twins. TCRdb re-derived calls from the 5' RACE reads in MiXCR, one entry per CDR3 protein. The sample comprises about 790,000 distinct CDR3 sequences, 15% to 20% of which are singletons, and over 10% rests with the top ten. This same sample was also taken into another study, of T cells expressing NK-cell markers.

Sequenced: PBMCs. The receptor source for this set is a woman in her late teens or twenties in good health. Both conserved end residues are part of each CDR3. D genes are given only for firm matches. Expanded clones are given a class, and other clones once, few, many or no size at all.

NA	NA	TRBJ2-2	TRBV6-5	CASSYGIRSGELFF	TGTGCCAGCAGTTACGGAATTAGGTCCGGGGAGCTGTTTTTT
many	TRBD2	TRBJ2-1	TRBV12-3/TRBV12-4	CASSGSGVYYNEQFF	TGTGCCAGCAGTGGAAGCGGGGTCTATTACAATGAGCAGTTCTTC
NA	TRBD2	TRBJ2-3	TRBV7-3	CASSQLAGGVDTQYF	TGTGCCAGCAGCCAATTAGCGGGGGGGGTAGATACGCAGTATTTT
few	TRBD2	TRBJ2-1	TRBV7-2	CASSRGTSSYNEQFF	TGTGCCAGCAGCCGGGGGACTAGCTCCTACAATGAGCAGTTCTTC
many	TRBD2	TRBJ2-7	TRBV20-1	CSAIGSGRSYEQYF	TGCAGTGCTATCGGTAGCGGGAGGTCCTACGAGCAGTACTTC
NA	NA	TRBJ2-3	TRBV7-6	CASSWKQGPDTQYF	TGTGCCAGCAGCTGGAAACAGGGACCAGATACGCAGTATTTT
NA	NA	TRBJ1-6	TRBV6-1	CASSPKDTTNSPLHF	TGTGCCAGCAGCCCAAAGGACACCACCAATTCACCCCTCCACTTT
NA	TRBD2	TRBJ2-3	TRBV20-1	CSARRPGLGTDTQYF	TGCAGTGCTAGACGACCGGGACTAGGAACAGATACGCAGTATTTT
many	NA	TRBJ2-3	TRBV12-3/TRBV12-4	CASSQAGSTDTQYF	TGTGCCAGCAGTCAAGCGGGTTCTACAGATACGCAGTATTTT
NA	NA	TRBJ2-2	TRBV27	CASSRFNANTGELFF	TGTGCCAGCAGTCGCTTTAACGCGAACACCGGGGAGCTGTTTTTT
NA	TRBD1	TRBJ2-5	TRBV5-1	CASSSFLGQEETQYF	TGCGCCAGCAGCTCATTTTTGGGACAGGAGGAGACCCAGTACTTC
once	NA	TRBJ2-1	TRBV6-2/TRBV6-3	CASSVTAIYNEQFF	TGTGCCAGTTCCGTCACTGCCATTTACAATGAGCAGTTCTTC
few	NA	TRBJ2-3	TRBV6-4	CASSPGGPSTDTQYF	TGTGCCAGCAGTCCCGGGGGGCCGAGCACAGATACGCAGTATTTT
few	NA	TRBJ1-1	TRBV29-1	CSVDFAHRPMGTEAFF	TGCAGCGTTGATTTTGCTCACAGGCCCATGGGCACTGAAGCTTTCTTT
NA	NA	TRBJ1-5	TRBV12-3/TRBV12-4	CASRLQGFNQPQHF	TGTGCCAGCAGGCTACAGGGTTTCAATCAGCCCCAGCATTTT
NA	NA	TRBJ1-1	TRBV19	CASSPSTARGTEAFF	TGTGCCAGTAGCCCTTCGACGGCCCGGGGGACTGAAGCTTTCTTT
NA	NA	TRBJ2-3	TRBV15	CATSRTGGDTDTQYF	TGTGCCACCAGCAGAACAGGGGGGGACACAGATACGCAGTATTTT
NA	NA	TRBJ1-3	TRBV7-6	CASSFAGSGNTIYF	TGTGCCAGCAGCTTCGCGGGTTCTGGAAACACCATATATTTT
few	NA	TRBJ1-1	TRBV7-2	CASSHRRGQAFF	TGTGCCAGCAGTCACCGACGGGGACAAGCTTTCTTT
few	NA	TRBJ1-2	TRBV6-1	CASSLGTGGNSYGYTF	TGTGCCAGCAGCCTAGGGACTGGCGGGAACAGCTATGGCTACACCTTC
NA	TRBD2	TRBJ2-1	TRBV30	CAWSVGLADGNEQFF	TGTGCCTGGAGTGTTGGACTAGCGGATGGCAATGAGCAGTTCTTC
NA	TRBD1	TRBJ1-5	TRBV2	CASSEDRDYSNQPQHF	TGTGCCAGCAGCGAAGACAGGGACTATAGCAATCAGCCCCAGCATTTT
few	NA	TRBJ1-2	TRBV5-1	CASSLLVDRVGYTF	TGCGCCAGCAGCTTGTTAGTGGACAGAGTCGGCTACACCTTC
NA	NA	TRBJ2-2	TRBV25-1	CASMVTGGPGELFF	TGTGCCAGCATGGTTACGGGGGGCCCCGGGGAGCTGTTTTTT
few	NA	TRBJ1-2	TRBV3-1	CASSQDRQGRYGYTF	TGTGCCAGCAGCCAAGATCGCCAGGGTAGATATGGCTACACCTTC
few	NA	TRBJ2-7	TRBV29-1	CSVVLDYSVGEQYF	TGCAGCGTTGTACTTGACTACTCGGTAGGCGAGCAGTACTTC